Listed below are T cell receptor beta chains from one sample, sequenced in a study of cytomegalovirus exposure and HLA in healthy donors. Some clones are missing from TCRdb's copy, which holds only in-frame ones; the method was immunoSEQ multiplex PCR. The sample records some 100,000 clones, about 70% being singletons. Source material: PBMCs. All receptors come from a woman in her late teens or twenties in good health and CMV-seropositive. Both conserved end residues are part of each CDR3. A D gene is named only where the DNA matches it firmly. Clone size is not always given. Where it is, it says once, few, many or a class for expanded clones.

>TRBJ2-3|TRBD2|TRBV2|-
TGTGCCAGCAGTGACCCCGGCGGGAGGCTAGCTACGCAGTATTTT
CASSDPGGRLATQYF
>TRBJ2-7|TRBD1|TRBV5-1|few
TGCGCCAGCAGCTGGACAGGGGATGGTTACGAGCAGTACTTC
CASSWTGDGYEQYF
>TRBJ1-2|-|TRBV4-3|-
TGCGCCAGCAGCCTAACGACGGCGGCGAACTATGGCTACACCTTC
CASSLTTAANYGYTF
>TRBJ1-2|-|TRBV7-3|-
TGTGCCAGCAGCTTATGGCCAGACCTAGGGGGTCGGTATGGCTACACCTTC
CASSLWPDLGGRYGYTF
>TRBJ1-1|-|TRBV6-6|-
TGTGCCAGCAGCCCGGCAGGGTGGAACACTGAAGCTTTCTTT
CASSPAGWNTEAFF
>TRBJ2-7|TRBD2|TRBV10-2|-
TGCGCCAGCAGTGAGTCGGCTGGGGGGGGCTACGAGCAGTACTTC
CASSESAGGGYEQYF
>TRBJ2-7|-|TRBV7-2|once
TGTGCCAGCAGCTCCCGGACTCCTCCCTACGAGCAGTACTTC
CASSSRTPPYEQYF
>TRBJ2-1|TRBD1|TRBV7-2|-
TGTGCCAGCAGCCCACGCACAGGGGCTCGATACAATGAGCAGTTCTTC
CASSPRTGARYNEQFF
>TRBJ2-7|-|TRBV6-5|-
TGTGCCAGCAGATTCCGCGGGTGGCCCGACTGGGAGCAGTACTTC
CASRFRGWPDWEQYF
>TRBJ1-5|-|TRBV29-1|-
TGCAGCGTGGTCGAGCGGGAGACTAGCAATCAGCCCCAGCATTTT
CSVVERETSNQPQHF
>TRBJ1-5|TRBD1|TRBV28|-
TGTGCCAGCAGTTTTTTGGACAGGGAGAGTCAGCCCCAGCATTTT
CASSFLDRESQPQHF
>TRBJ2-5|TRBD1|TRBV29-1|-
TGCAGCTCTCGGGACAGCCGTGGGGAGACCCAGTACTTC
CSSRDSRGETQYF
>TRBJ1-3|TRBD1|TRBV5-1|once
TGCGCCAGCAGCTTTCGGGACAGGGGGAATCCCATATATTTT
CASSFRDRGNPIYF
>TRBJ2-3|TRBD2|TRBV4-3|-
TGCGCCAGCAGCCCTACTAGCGGGAGGGCCTTAGATACGCAGTATTTT
CASSPTSGRALDTQYF
>TRBJ2-7|TRBD2|TRBV11-2|-
TGTGCCAGCAGCATTACTAGCGGGGAAATCTACGAGCAGTACTTC
CASSITSGEIYEQYF
>TRBJ2-7|-|TRBV10-3|-
TGTGCCATCAGTGAGTCCGTCGGTAGGGGAAAGGACGAGCAGTACTTC
CAISESVGRGKDEQYF
>TRBJ2-7|-|TRBV2|-
TGTGCCAGCAGTGATCCCGGGAGCTCCTACGAGCAGTACTTC
CASSDPGSSYEQYF
>TRBJ2-7|TRBD1|TRBV5-1|-
TGCGCCAGCAGCTTGGACGGACAGGTCTTATTCTACGAGCAGTACTTC
CASSLDGQVLFYEQYF
>TRBJ2-7|-|TRBV20-1|-
TGCAGTGCTAGAGTTGGCAGCGAGCAGTACTTC
CSARVGSEQYF
>TRBJ2-2|TRBD1|TRBV28|-
TGTGCCAGCAGGATATGGACAGGGGGCGCGACCGGGGAGCTGTTTTTT
CASRIWTGGATGELFF
>TRBJ1-1|TRBD1|TRBV4-3|-
TGCGCCAGCAGACCCGGGACAGGGGGATCTGAAGCTTTCTTT
CASRPGTGGSEAFF
>TRBJ2-3|TRBD2|TRBV28|-
TGTGCCAGCAGTTTCTACGGGACTAGCGGGAGGACAGATACGCAGTATTTT
CASSFYGTSGRTDTQYF